This TCR beta chain was found in a study of patients and donors after allogeneic stem cell transplantation. The CDR3 is 14 residues long. V was pared by 6 bases and J by 5 bases, with 17 bases between. Germline V gives CDR1 MGHDK, CDR2 SYGVNS. TCRdb reanalysed the RT-PCR reads using MiXCR and keeps one entry per CDR3 protein. The top ten clones hold approximately 10% of a sample with about 230,000 distinct CDR3 sequences, about 14% of them seen once. The chain is built from TRBV25-1 and TRBJ2-7, with D perhaps TRBD1 (6 bases). Sequencing input: blood, either unsorted or a sorted T cell fraction (not recorded which). The TCR originated in a human donor who was either an allogeneic HSCT recipient or a stem cell or donor lymphocyte infusion donor (not recorded which). It is not recorded whose cells these are; they may come from a transplant donor. The CDR3 spells CASREQGYWDEQYF. As DNA, the CDR3 is TGTGCCAGCAGAGAACAGGGTTATTGGGACGAGCAGTACTTC.